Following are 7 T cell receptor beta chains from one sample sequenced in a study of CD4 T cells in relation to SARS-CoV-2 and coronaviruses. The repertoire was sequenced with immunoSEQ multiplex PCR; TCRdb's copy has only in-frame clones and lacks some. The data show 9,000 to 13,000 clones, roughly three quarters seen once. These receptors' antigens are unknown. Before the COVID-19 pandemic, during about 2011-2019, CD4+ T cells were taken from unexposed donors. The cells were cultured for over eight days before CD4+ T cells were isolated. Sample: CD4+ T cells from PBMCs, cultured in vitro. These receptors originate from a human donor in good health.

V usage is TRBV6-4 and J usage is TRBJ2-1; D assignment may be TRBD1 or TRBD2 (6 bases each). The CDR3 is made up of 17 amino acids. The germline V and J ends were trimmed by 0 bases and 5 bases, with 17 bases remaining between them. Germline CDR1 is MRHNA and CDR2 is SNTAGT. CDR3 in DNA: TGTGCCAGCAGTGACTCGGTCGGTAGGGGGGCCCACAATGAGCAGTTCTTC. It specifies CASSDSVGRGAHNEQFF.

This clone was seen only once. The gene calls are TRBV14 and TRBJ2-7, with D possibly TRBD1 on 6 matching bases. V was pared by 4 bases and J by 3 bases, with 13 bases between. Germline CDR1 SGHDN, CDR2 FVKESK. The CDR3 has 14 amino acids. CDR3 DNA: TGTGCCAGCAGCCCCACACTACAGGGCTACGAGCAGTACTTC. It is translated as CASSPTLQGYEQYF.

CDR3 sequence: CSAIRAGNEKLFF. CDR3 coding DNA: TGCAGCGCGATCCGGGCCGGGAATGAAAAACTGTTTTTT. The rearrangement uses TRBV29-1 and TRBJ1-4; the D is unclear. The germline V and J ends were trimmed by 7 bases and 5 bases, with 14 bases remaining between them. The CDR3 has 13 residues. The V gene's germline CDR1 is SQVTM and CDR2 ANQGSEA.

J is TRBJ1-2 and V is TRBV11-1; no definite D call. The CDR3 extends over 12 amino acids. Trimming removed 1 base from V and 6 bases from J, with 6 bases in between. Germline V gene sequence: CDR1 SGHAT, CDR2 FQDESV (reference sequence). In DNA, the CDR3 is TGTGCCAGCAGCTTAGATGGGGATGGCTACACCTTC. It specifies CASSLDGDGYTF.

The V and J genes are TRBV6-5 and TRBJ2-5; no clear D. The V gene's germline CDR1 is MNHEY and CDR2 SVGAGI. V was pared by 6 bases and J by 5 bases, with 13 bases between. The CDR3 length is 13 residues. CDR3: CASSSGPSETQYF. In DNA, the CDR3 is TGTGCCAGCAGCTCCGGACCCAGCGAGACCCAGTACTTC.

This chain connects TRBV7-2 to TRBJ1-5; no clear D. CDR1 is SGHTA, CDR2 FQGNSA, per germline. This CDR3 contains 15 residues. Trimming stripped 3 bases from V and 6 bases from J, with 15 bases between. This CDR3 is CASSFDGVAGQPQHF. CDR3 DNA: TGTGCCAGCAGCTTTGACGGGGTCGCTGGTCAGCCCCAGCATTTT.

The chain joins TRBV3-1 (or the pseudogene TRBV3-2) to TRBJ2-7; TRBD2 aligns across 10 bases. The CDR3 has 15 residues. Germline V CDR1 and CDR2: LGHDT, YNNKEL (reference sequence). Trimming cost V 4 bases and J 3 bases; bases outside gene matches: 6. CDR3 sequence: CASSRRSSGSYEQYF. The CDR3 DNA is TGTGCCAGCAGCCGCCGATCTAGCGGGAGCTACGAGCAGTACTTC.